A selection of T cell receptor beta chains follows, all from one sample in a study of cytomegalovirus exposure and HLA in healthy donors. Data came from immunoSEQ multiplex PCR; TCRdb stores just in-frame clones and leaves some out. The sample shows 110,000 or so clones, approximately 85% of them seen only once. Sequencing was done on a sample of PBMCs. These receptors were taken from a man younger than 35 in good health and CMV-seronegative. Both conserved end residues are part of each CDR3. A D gene is named only where the DNA matches it firmly. Only some rows state a clone size, as once, few, many or a class for expanded clones.

TRBJ2-5,TRBV7-7,TRBD2,once,CASSPEAGGMETQYF,TGTGCCAGCAGCCCCGAAGCGGGAGGAATGGAGACCCAGTACTTC
TRBJ2-5,TRBV30,TRBD2,-,CAWSKTSGRARETQYF,TGTGCCTGGAGTAAGACTAGCGGGAGGGCTAGAGAGACCCAGTACTTC
TRBJ2-5,TRBV7-9,TRBD1,-,CASSLTIPRTGEETQYF,TGTGCCAGCAGCTTAACCATCCCCCGGACAGGGGAAGAGACCCAGTACTTC
TRBJ1-1,TRBV5-6,TRBD1,-,CASSPGDRVNTEAFF,TGTGCCAGCAGCCCCGGGGACAGGGTGAACACTGAAGCTTTCTTT
TRBJ2-7,TRBV5-4,TRBD1,few,CASSFGTGTSYEQYF,TGTGCCAGCAGCTTCGGGACAGGGACCTCCTACGAGCAGTACTTC
TRBJ1-3,TRBV19,TRBD1,-,CASSYRGLPGNTIYF,TGTGCCAGTAGTTACAGGGGCCTGCCTGGAAACACCATATATTTT
TRBJ1-1,TRBV7-9,-,-,CASSWGVEAFF,TGTGCCAGCAGCTGGGGGGTTGAAGCTTTCTTT
TRBJ2-7,TRBV29-1,-,-,CSVEDQTYEQYF,TGCAGCGTTGAAGATCAAACCTACGAGCAGTACTTC
TRBJ2-3,TRBV6-5,TRBD2,once,CASSPAGAGDTQYF,TGTGCCAGCAGCCCGGCGGGAGCAGGAGATACGCAGTATTTT
TRBJ2-3,TRBV7-9,TRBD1,-,CASSLGWAGGNRATDTQYF,TGTGCCAGCAGCTTAGGGTGGGCAGGGGGCAATCGGGCCACAGATACGCAGTATTTT
TRBJ2-7,TRBV27,-,-,CASSSRGHEQYF,TGTGCCAGCAGTTCCAGGGGCCACGAGCAGTACTTC
TRBJ1-1,TRBV7-9,-,-,CASSQMTGMNTEAFF,TGTGCCAGCAGCCAAATGACAGGAATGAACACTGAAGCTTTCTTT
TRBJ2-2,TRBV12-5,-,-,CASGQAPGTGELFF,TGTGCTAGTGGTCAAGCTCCGGGAACCGGGGAGCTGTTTTTT
TRBJ2-7,TRBV7-6,-,-,CASSSQPAGKGDEQYF,TGTGCCAGCAGCTCACAACCGGCAGGGAAGGGCGACGAGCAGTACTTC
TRBJ2-5,TRBV2,TRBD1,-,CASSEGTGLETQYF,TGTGCCAGCAGTGAGGGGACAGGGCTTGAGACCCAGTACTTC
TRBJ1-1,TRBV12-5,TRBD1,-,CASGGQGVTEAFF,TGTGCTAGTGGCGGACAGGGGGTCACTGAAGCTTTCTTT
TRBJ2-2,TRBV2,TRBD2,-,CASSELAGGTGELFF,TGTGCCAGCAGTGAATTAGCGGGAGGAACCGGGGAGCTGTTTTTT
TRBJ1-1,TRBV7-9,-,-,CASSLEREAFF,TGTGCCAGCAGCTTAGAGCGTGAAGCTTTCTTT
TRBJ2-3,TRBV18,TRBD1,-,CASSPLAGGVSTDTQYF,TGTGCCAGCTCACCTCTGGCAGGGGGCGTTAGCACAGATACGCAGTATTTT
TRBJ1-2,TRBV27,-,-,CASSLSGGVRTF,TGTGCCAGCAGTTTATCGGGGGGGGTTCGCACCTTC
TRBJ2-3,TRBV6-1,-,-,CASGVWRGSTDTQYF,TGTGCCAGCGGCGTCTGGCGGGGTAGCACAGATACGCAGTATTTT
TRBJ1-1,TRBV9,TRBD1,-,CASSPDRGLGTEAFF,TGTGCCAGCAGCCCCGACAGGGGGCTGGGGACTGAAGCTTTCTTT
TRBJ1-2,TRBV6-5,TRBD1,few,CASSEGTANYGYTF,TGTGCCAGCAGTGAAGGGACAGCAAACTATGGCTACACCTTC
TRBJ1-6,TRBV7-2,TRBD1,-,CASSLVGDRGNSPLHF,TGTGCCAGCAGCTTAGTGGGGGACAGGGGAAATTCACCCCTCCACTTT
TRBJ1-2,TRBV21-1,-,-,CASSSRSLPGQGNYGYTF,TGTGCCAGCTCATCGAGGAGCCTCCCGGGACAGGGGAACTATGGCTACACCTTC
TRBJ1-1,TRBV6-6,-,-,CASSYALGDTEAFF,TGTGCCAGCAGCTACGCGTTAGGGGACACTGAAGCTTTCTTT
TRBJ2-1,TRBV25-1,-,-,CASSDAHRTESYNEQFF,TGTGCCAGCAGTGACGCGCACCGGACAGAGAGCTACAATGAGCAGTTCTTC
TRBJ1-2,TRBV5-1,-,-,CASSLAGNYGYTF,TGCGCCAGCAGCTTGGCAGGGAACTATGGCTACACCTTC
TRBJ2-1,TRBV5-5,TRBD2,-,CASSLRLAVHNEQFF,TGTGCCAGCAGCCTCAGACTAGCGGTACACAATGAGCAGTTCTTC
TRBJ2-5,TRBV5-1,-,-,CASTALANSQETQYF,TGCGCCAGCACCGCCCTCGCGAACTCACAAGAGACCCAGTACTTC
TRBJ2-1,TRBV5-1,TRBD1,-,CASSLAGTVPNEQFF,TGCGCCAGCAGCTTGGCCGGGACAGTGCCTAATGAGCAGTTCTTC
TRBJ2-1,TRBV27,TRBD2,-,CASSPGTSGSSYNEQFF,TGTGCCAGCAGTCCTGGGACTAGCGGGAGCTCCTACAATGAGCAGTTCTTC
TRBJ1-1,TRBV27,-,-,CASSFRQNLNTEAFF,TGTGCCAGCAGTTTCCGCCAGAATCTGAACACTGAAGCTTTCTTT
TRBJ2-5,TRBV5-1,TRBD1,-,CASSASGTGGSEETQYF,TGCGCCAGCAGCGCATCCGGGACAGGGGGCTCTGAGGAGACCCAGTACTTC
TRBJ1-5,TRBV30,-,-,CAWSFRGSGNQPQHF,TGTGCCTGGAGTTTTAGAGGGTCGGGGAATCAGCCCCAGCATTTT
TRBJ1-3,TRBV2,-,once,CASSGRSSGNTIYF,TGTGCCAGCAGTGGGCGGTCATCTGGAAACACCATATATTTT
TRBJ2-1,TRBV4-1,TRBD2,-,CASSQERTSGFRNEQFF,TGCGCCAGCAGCCAAGAGCGGACTAGCGGGTTCAGGAATGAGCAGTTCTTC
TRBJ2-6,TRBV5-1,TRBD2,-,CASSHIPQSGSSGANVLTF,TGCGCCAGCAGCCACATCCCTCAGAGCGGGAGCTCTGGGGCCAACGTCCTGACTTTC
TRBJ2-7,TRBV19,-,once,CASSILRGRGYEQYF,TGTGCCAGTAGTATCCTGCGGGGTCGCGGGTACGAGCAGTACTTC
TRBJ1-4,TRBV6-1,-,-,CASSEGGAFNEKLFF,TGTGCCAGCAGTGAAGGAGGAGCCTTTAATGAAAAACTGTTTTTT
TRBJ2-5,TRBV30,-,-,CAWSGMTVEETQYF,TGTGCCTGGAGTGGGATGACGGTGGAGGAGACCCAGTACTTC
TRBJ1-5,TRBV19,-,-,CASSLLTGPNQPQHF,TGTGCCAGTAGCTTGTTAACAGGTCCAAATCAGCCCCAGCATTTT
TRBJ2-1,TRBV9,-,-,CASSVPAGSSYNEQFF,TGTGCCAGCAGCGTCCCGGCGGGGAGCTCCTACAATGAGCAGTTCTTC
TRBJ1-2,TRBV27,TRBD1,-,CASSRDRGNYGYTF,TGTGCCAGCAGTCGGGACAGGGGGAACTATGGCTACACCTTC